This T cell receptor beta chain stems from a study of blood T cell repertoires in COVID-19. For the study at large: T cells, B-cell-depleted T cells, or PBMCs provided the cDNA or gDNA that served as material.

The CDR3 is 15 residues long. CDR1 and CDR2 from the germline V gene are SGHRS and YFSETQ. The V and J ends lost 5 bases and 2 bases, in that order; junction bases with no gene match: 7. Methods used by the authors: By means of reference gene primer amplification, nucleated cell counts were estimated. Sequencing used immunoSEQ multiplex PCR; TCRdb keeps in-frame clones, though not all of them. Clonal size and the V and J genes are those of that table, whereas D and trimming came from the DNA. The sample includes almost 55,000 clones, 90% of them seen just once. The TCR comes from a woman aged 40 to 50 with active COVID-19. The sequenced material came from peripheral blood. The gene calls are TRBV5-1 and TRBJ2-5; 9 bases align to TRBD1. In DNA form, the CDR3 reads TGCGCCAGCAGAACCGGGACAGGGACACAAGAGACCCAGTACTTC. Its translation is CASRTGTGTQETQYF.